This is a list of T cell receptor beta chains from one sample in a study of CD8 T cells in Susac syndrome. TCRdb re-called the immunoSEQ multiplex PCR reads through MiXCR, storing one row per CDR3 protein. The table has about 200,000 distinct CDR3 sequences, roughly 96% seen once. The specimen sequenced was CD4+ T cells from PBMCs. The receptors were sampled from a human donor in good health. Both conserved end residues are part of each CDR3. The order of the fields is J gene, V gene, D gene, clone size, CDR3 protein, CDR3 DNA. A D gene is named only where the DNA matches it firmly. The size entry is marked missing in some rows and otherwise reads once, few, many or a size class.

TRBJ2-4 TRBV11-2 NA NA CASSLDVWGYSPVLAKNIQYF TGTGCCAGCAGCTTAGATGTTTGGGGTTATTCGCCCGTCCTAGCCAAAAACATTCAGTACTTC
TRBJ1-6 TRBV12-3/TRBV12-4 TRBD1 NA CASSLKGTGTADSPLHF TGTGCCAGCAGTTTAAAAGGCACCGGGACAGCTGATTCACCCCTCCACTTT
TRBJ1-1 TRBV12-3/TRBV12-4 NA NA CASSPTAGVGAFF TGTGCCAGCAGCCCCACCGCAGGGGTAGGGGCTTTCTTT
TRBJ1-2 TRBV7-9 NA NA CASSLPRQDSGGGYTF TGTGCCAGCAGCTTACCGAGACAGGACTCGGGTGGTGGCTACACCTTC
TRBJ1-2 TRBV15 NA NA CATSREVGQGGYTF TGTGCCACCAGCAGAGAAGTTGGGCAAGGAGGCTACACCTTC
TRBJ2-1 TRBV7-6 TRBD2 NA CASSLVAGGPNEQFF TGTGCCAGCAGCTTAGTTGCGGGAGGGCCCAATGAGCAGTTCTTC
TRBJ1-4 TRBV5-1 NA NA CASSLGQDDEKLFF TGCGCCAGCAGCTTGGGACAGGATGATGAAAAACTGTTTTTT
TRBJ2-1 TRBV5-6 TRBD1 NA CASSEGTAIQRFF TGTGCCAGCAGCGAAGGGACAGCCATTCAGCGGTTCTTC
TRBJ1-6 TRBV7-2 NA NA CASSLLGRDNSPLHF TGTGCCAGCAGCTTATTGGGCAGGGATAATTCACCCCTCCACTTT
TRBJ2-7 TRBV29-1 NA NA CSVTRGKTYEQYF TGCAGCGTGACCAGGGGAAAGACCTACGAGCAGTACTTC
TRBJ1-2 TRBV4-3 NA once CASSQQLVGGHGYTF TGCGCCAGCAGCCAACAGCTAGTAGGTGGGCATGGCTACACCTTC
TRBJ1-1 TRBV29-1 NA NA CSVDRGPKTEAFF TGCAGCGTTGATCGAGGGCCGAAGACTGAAGCTTTCTTT
TRBJ2-5 TRBV30 NA NA CAWSAHQETQYF TGTGCCTGGAGTGCCCACCAAGAGACCCAGTACTTC
TRBJ2-3 TRBV20-1 NA NA CSAASRGVSDTQYF TGCAGTGCGGCATCGCGGGGAGTCTCAGATACGCAGTATTTT
TRBJ1-4 TRBV4-3 NA NA CASSRRGGEKLFF TGCGCCAGCAGCCGCAGGGGTGGGGAAAAACTGTTTTTT
TRBJ2-2 TRBV7-2 TRBD1 NA CASSYQGAVTGELFF TGTGCCAGCAGCTATCAGGGGGCGGTCACCGGGGAGCTGTTTTTT
TRBJ2-2 TRBV4-1 NA NA CASSQGYDGSNTGELFF TGCGCCAGCAGCCAAGGATATGACGGATCCAACACCGGGGAGCTGTTTTTT
TRBJ2-3 TRBV20-1 TRBD2 NA CSAREGRGDTQYF TGCAGTGCTAGAGAGGGGAGGGGTGATACGCAGTATTTT
TRBJ2-2 TRBV30 NA NA CAWSVLFETGELFF TGTGCCTGGAGTGTACTCTTTGAAACCGGGGAGCTGTTTTTT
TRBJ1-1 TRBV3-1 NA NA CASSRQTGQTEAFF TGTGCCAGCAGCCGTCAGACGGGGCAGACTGAAGCTTTCTTT
TRBJ2-1 TRBV19 NA few CASRGRGDEQFF TGTGCCAGTAGGGGCAGGGGGGATGAGCAGTTCTTC
TRBJ2-2 TRBV20-1 NA NA CSASRTREGELFF TGCAGTGCTAGTAGAACCAGGGAAGGGGAGCTGTTTTTT
TRBJ2-1 TRBV24-1 NA once CATSDNTQRTGNEQFF TGTGCCACCAGTGATAATACACAGAGGACCGGCAATGAGCAGTTCTTC
TRBJ2-7 TRBV29-1 NA NA CSVEGSTYEQYF TGCAGCGTTGAGGGCAGTACCTACGAGCAGTACTTC
TRBJ2-7 TRBV29-1 NA NA CSVARDTGSYEQYF TGCAGCGTCGCCCGGGACACCGGCTCCTACGAGCAGTACTTC
TRBJ2-2 TRBV6-5 TRBD2 NA CASSYPVAGGPNTGELFF TGTGCCAGCAGTTATCCTGTAGCGGGGGGGCCAAACACCGGGGAGCTGTTTTTT
TRBJ2-5 TRBV12-3/TRBV12-4 NA NA CASNGRDREETQYF TGTGCCAGCAACGGCCGGGACCGTGAAGAGACCCAGTACTTC
TRBJ2-7 TRBV3-1 TRBD2 once CASSQALAGFSSYEQYF TGTGCCAGCAGCCAAGCACTAGCGGGGTTCAGCTCCTACGAGCAGTACTTC
TRBJ2-1 TRBV6-5 NA once CASSYIGGEQFF TGTGCCAGCAGTTACATTGGGGGTGAGCAGTTCTTC
TRBJ2-7 TRBV4-1 TRBD1 NA CASSPGTGLLLYEQYF TGCGCCAGCAGCCCCGGGACAGGCCTTCTCCTCTACGAGCAGTACTTC
TRBJ2-6 TRBV29-1 NA NA CSVELGANVLTF TGCAGCGTAGAGCTCGGGGCCAACGTCCTGACTTTC
TRBJ2-5 TRBV3-1 NA NA CASSPSRLQETQYF TGTGCCAGCAGCCCATCCCGACTCCAAGAGACCCAGTACTTC
TRBJ2-7 TRBV25-1 NA NA CASTSTGYEQYF TGTGCCAGCACAAGTACAGGATACGAGCAGTACTTC
TRBJ1-5 TRBV7-9 NA NA CASSFGGAGGPQHF TGTGCCAGCAGCTTCGGGGGGGCAGGAGGGCCCCAGCATTTT
TRBJ2-3 TRBV12-3/TRBV12-4 NA once CASRPPGLRRDTQYF TGTGCCAGCAGGCCCCCGGGCCTGAGGAGAGATACGCAGTATTTT
TRBJ1-4 TRBV28 NA NA CASRGWTGNEKLFF TGTGCCAGCAGAGGTTGGACGGGAAATGAAAAACTGTTTTTT
TRBJ2-3 TRBV29-1 TRBD2 NA CSVAYGGSTDTQYF TGCAGCGTCGCTTACGGGGGGAGCACAGATACGCAGTATTTT
TRBJ2-5 TRBV11-3 TRBD2 NA CASSAGGFLADYQETQYF TGTGCCAGCAGCGCCGGAGGTTTCCTAGCGGACTACCAAGAGACCCAGTACTTC
TRBJ1-4 TRBV27 NA once CASSARQSALGEKLFF TGTGCCAGCAGTGCCAGACAGTCGGCGCTCGGTGAAAAACTGTTTTTT
TRBJ2-7 TRBV20-1 NA NA CSASSGDEQYF TGCAGTGCTAGTTCCGGGGACGAGCAGTACTTC
TRBJ2-3 TRBV3-1 TRBD2 NA CASSQGGLAAYTDTQYF TGTGCCAGCAGCCAAGGAGGACTAGCGGCTTACACAGATACGCAGTATTTT
TRBJ1-6 TRBV12-3/TRBV12-4 NA NA CASSQGVHYNSPLHF TGTGCCAGCAGTCAAGGGGTGCATTATAATTCACCCCTCCACTTT
TRBJ1-2 TRBV12-3/TRBV12-4 NA NA CASNADRIGGYTF TGTGCCAGCAACGCTGACAGGATCGGTGGCTACACCTTC
TRBJ1-3 TRBV29-1 NA NA CSVRQVSGNTIYF TGCAGCGTTCGTCAGGTCTCTGGAAACACCATATATTTT
TRBJ1-5 TRBV4-1 TRBD1 NA CASSLPDRNNQPQHF TGCGCCAGCAGCCTCCCGGACAGGAACAATCAGCCCCAGCATTTT
TRBJ2-3 TRBV20-1 TRBD2 NA CSATDIGLAFTDTQYF TGCAGTGCTACCGATATCGGACTAGCGTTCACAGATACGCAGTATTTT
TRBJ2-6 TRBV5-1 TRBD1 NA CASSLPGTASGANVLTF TGCGCCAGCAGCCTGCCCGGGACAGCCTCTGGGGCCAACGTCCTGACTTTC
TRBJ1-2 TRBV18 NA NA CASSPLPEPGNGYTF TGTGCCAGCTCACCACTCCCAGAGCCGGGGAATGGCTACACCTTC
TRBJ1-2 TRBV30 TRBD1 NA CAARPGQGARNGYTF TGTGCGGCGAGACCGGGACAGGGGGCGAGGAATGGCTACACCTTC
TRBJ1-2 TRBV29-1 NA NA CSVEAGTSGRGYTF TGCAGCGTTGAAGCAGGGACCTCAGGTCGTGGCTACACCTTC
TRBJ2-5 TRBV5-1 TRBD1 NA CASSGATGGETQYF TGCGCCAGCAGCGGAGCGACAGGGGGAGAGACCCAGTACTTC
TRBJ2-7 TRBV9 NA NA CASSVNSGTPYEQYF TGTGCCAGCAGCGTTAATTCCGGGACCCCCTACGAGCAGTACTTC
TRBJ2-1 TRBV11-3 NA NA CASSRVRHNEQFF TGTGCCAGCAGCCGTGTCAGGCACAATGAGCAGTTCTTC
TRBJ1-2 TRBV20-1 NA NA CSARDPVDYGYTF TGCAGTGCTAGAGATCCCGTGGACTATGGCTACACCTTC
TRBJ2-3 TRBV20-1 NA NA CSADDRRSTDTQYF TGCAGTGCTGATGACAGGCGGAGCACAGATACGCAGTATTTT